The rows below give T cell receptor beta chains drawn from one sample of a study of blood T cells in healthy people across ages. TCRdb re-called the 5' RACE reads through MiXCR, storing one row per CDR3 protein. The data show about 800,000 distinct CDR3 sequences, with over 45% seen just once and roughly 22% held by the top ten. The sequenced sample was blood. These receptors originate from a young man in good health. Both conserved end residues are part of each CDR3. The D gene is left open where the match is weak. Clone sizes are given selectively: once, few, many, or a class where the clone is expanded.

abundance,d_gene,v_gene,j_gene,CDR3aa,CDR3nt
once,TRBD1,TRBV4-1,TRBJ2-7,CASSQEGLDREPYEQYF,TGCGCCAGCAGCCAAGAGGGCCTGGACAGGGAGCCCTACGAGCAGTACTTC
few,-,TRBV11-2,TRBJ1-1,CASSLGSARDAFF,TGTGCCAGCAGCTTAGGATCAGCCCGGGACGCTTTCTTT
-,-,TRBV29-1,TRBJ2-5,CSGTGLQGTQYF,TGCAGCGGAACAGGGCTTCAAGGGACCCAGTACTTC
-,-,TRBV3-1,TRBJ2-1,CASSPPFGFNEQFF,TGTGCCAGCAGCCCCCCTTTTGGTTTCAATGAGCAGTTCTTC
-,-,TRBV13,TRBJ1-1,CASRGTSVEAFF,TGTGCCAGCAGGGGGACCTCCGTTGAAGCTTTCTTT
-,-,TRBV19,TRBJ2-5,CASSMDGKFVTKQYF,TGTGCCAGTAGTATGGACGGGAAGTTCGTTACGAAGCAGTACTTC
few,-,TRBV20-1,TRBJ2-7,CSARVQGTGEQYF,TGCAGTGCTAGAGTACAGGGGACTGGCGAGCAGTACTTC
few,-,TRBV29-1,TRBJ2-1,CSVRAWGRPREQFF,TGCAGCGTTCGAGCTTGGGGGAGACCCCGGGAGCAGTTCTTC
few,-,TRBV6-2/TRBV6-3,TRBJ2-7,CASSYQVGNYEQYF,TGTGCCAGCAGTTATCAGGTTGGGAACTACGAGCAGTACTTC
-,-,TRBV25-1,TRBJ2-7,CASSPRLSSYEQYF,TGTGCCAGCAGTCCCAGGTTGAGCTCCTACGAGCAGTACTTC
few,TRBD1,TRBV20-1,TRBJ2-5,CSARPRDRSPETQYF,TGCAGTGCTAGACCCAGGGACAGAAGCCCAGAGACCCAGTACTTC
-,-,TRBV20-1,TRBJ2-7,CSARGQSGYEQYF,TGCAGTGCTAGGGGTCAGAGCGGCTACGAGCAGTACTTC
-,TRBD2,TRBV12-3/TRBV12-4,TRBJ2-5,CASSPLAAETQYF,TGTGCCAGCAGTCCGCTAGCGGCGGAGACCCAGTACTTC
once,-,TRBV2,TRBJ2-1,CASSENGIQGSSYNEQFF,TGTGCCAGCAGTGAGAACGGGATCCAAGGGAGCTCCTACAATGAGCAGTTCTTC
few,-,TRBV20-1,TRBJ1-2,CSAFYGTRGYTF,TGCAGTGCCTTTTATGGTACTAGGGGCTACACCTTC
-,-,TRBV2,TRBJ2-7,CASSEVGVDEQYF,TGTGCCAGCAGTGAAGTAGGGGTTGACGAGCAGTACTTC